These T cell receptor beta chains were read from a single sample in a study of blood T cells in healthy people across ages. TCRdb recomputed calls from the 5' RACE reads with MiXCR, one row per CDR3 protein. The profile shows around 1.5 million distinct CDR3 sequences, about 31% of them singletons. Sequenced material: blood. The receptors here all came from a woman aged 25 to 45 in good health. Both conserved end residues are part of each CDR3. D genes are given only for firm matches. Expanded clones are given a class, and other clones once, few, many or no size at all.

V gene	clone size	D gene	J gene	CDR3 DNA	CDR3 protein
TRBV7-2	few	TRBD2	TRBJ2-5	TGTACCAGCAGCTACGGACTAGCGGAGACCCAGTACTTC	CTSSYGLAETQYF
TRBV5-1	-	-	TRBJ1-1	TGCGCCAGCAGCATCATCGACGGGCACACTGAAGCTTTCTTT	CASSIIDGHTEAFF
TRBV30	-	-	TRBJ1-2	TGTGCCTGGAGTCTACCGGGAGGGGGACCCCTTCGGAACGGCTACACCTTC	CAWSLPGGGPLRNGYTF
TRBV27	-	-	TRBJ2-7	TGTGCCAGCAGTTTCATATCGGACGGCCCCGGCGAGCAGTACTTC	CASSFISDGPGEQYF
TRBV6-6	few	TRBD2	TRBJ2-1	TGTGCCAGCAGTTACTCACAGCGGGAAGGGAACAATGAGCAGTTCTTC	CASSYSQREGNNEQFF
TRBV5-1	once	-	TRBJ2-5	TGCGCCAGCAGCTTGGAAGGTCGGGCACAGACCCAGTACTTC	CASSLEGRAQTQYF
TRBV3-1	-	-	TRBJ2-5	TGTGCCAGCAGCCAAGAGGGGTTGAGGAGATACCAAGAGACCCAGTACTTC	CASSQEGLRRYQETQYF
TRBV7-9	-	TRBD2	TRBJ2-1	TGTGCCAGCAGCCTCCGGGGGGGGAACAATGAGCAGTTCTTC	CASSLRGGNNEQFF
TRBV20-1	few	TRBD2	TRBJ2-3	TGCAGTGCTACGACTAGCGGGGGGGTATCTAGCACAGATACGCAGTATTTT	CSATTSGGVSSTDTQYF
TRBV6-5	-	TRBD1	TRBJ2-5	TGTGCCAGCAGTTACCGGGCGAACAGGGGACAAGAGACCCAGTACTTC	CASSYRANRGQETQYF
TRBV5-5	-	-	TRBJ2-2	TGTGCCAGCAGCTTACTACCGGGGCTCAGAAATCCGGAGCTGTTTTTT	CASSLLPGLRNPELFF
TRBV13	few	TRBD2	TRBJ2-7	TGTGCCAGCAGGGAGACTAGCGGGAGGCAGGAGCAGTACTTC	CASRETSGRQEQYF
TRBV4-1	-	TRBD2	TRBJ2-1	TGCGCCAGCAGCCAAATCTCTCTAGCGGGAAGAATCTCCTACAATGAGCAGTTCTTC	CASSQISLAGRISYNEQFF
TRBV7-2	few	TRBD1	TRBJ1-2	TGTGCCAGCAGCTTAATCCAGGGGGCCGATGGCTACACCTTC	CASSLIQGADGYTF
TRBV29-1	many	TRBD1	TRBJ2-7	TGCAGCGTGGGGACAGGGGGGTACGAGCAGTACTTC	CSVGTGGYEQYF
TRBV5-1	many	-	TRBJ2-7	TGCGCCAGCAGCTTGGCCGGAGACAGATCCTACGAGCAGTACTTC	CASSLAGDRSYEQYF
TRBV10-3	-	TRBD2	TRBJ2-7	TGTGCCGTCAGTGATTCAAAAGGGACTAGCGGGAGGGCGTACGAGCAGTACTTC	CAVSDSKGTSGRAYEQYF
TRBV6-6	few	TRBD1	TRBJ2-1	TGTGCCAGCAGTCCGTCGGGACAGGGAACCGCTGAGCAGTTCTTC	CASSPSGQGTAEQFF
TRBV6-1	few	-	TRBJ1-1	TGTGCCACCGTACGAGGGATGGGGGAGAACACTGAAGCTTTCTTT	CATVRGMGENTEAFF
TRBV5-1	few	-	TRBJ2-3	TGCGCCAGCACCCTTAGCGGTAGCACAGATACGCAGTATTTT	CASTLSGSTDTQYF
TRBV6-6	few	-	TRBJ1-2	TGTGCCAGCAAGGACGACGGCTACACCTTC	CASKDDGYTF
TRBV9	-	-	TRBJ2-2	TGTGCCAGCAGCCCCGATACGCGAAGACAGGGAGGCACCGGGGAGCTGTTTTTT	CASSPDTRRQGGTGELFF
TRBV20-1	few	-	TRBJ2-5	TGCAGTGCTAGAGATCCAGGACCTGGGGCCCAGTACTTC	CSARDPGPGAQYF
TRBV20-1	-	TRBD2	TRBJ2-1	TGCAGTGCTAGAGGAGGTCTAGCGGGTGATACCAAGGGCTCCTACAATGAGCAGTTCTTC	CSARGGLAGDTKGSYNEQFF
TRBV20-1	-	TRBD2	TRBJ2-7	TGCAGTGCTACAACATTAGCGGGACACGTCTCCTACGAGCAGTACTTC	CSATTLAGHVSYEQYF
TRBV12-3/TRBV12-4	-	-	TRBJ2-3	TGTGCCAGCAGTTTAGCTGGGCGGGCTAGCACAGATACGCAGTATTTT	CASSLAGRASTDTQYF
TRBV4-1	-	TRBD2	TRBJ2-5	TGCGCCAGCAGCCAAGATAGAAGCGGGGAACAAGGGACCCAGTACTTC	CASSQDRSGEQGTQYF
TRBV7-3	-	TRBD2	TRBJ2-3	TGTGCCAGCAGTATAAGCGGGGGGGAGGCAGATACGCAGTATTTT	CASSISGGEADTQYF
TRBV4-1	-	-	TRBJ2-7	TGCGCCAGCAGCCAAGATCAGGAAGGAGGGGGGTTCTCCTACGAGCAGTACTTC	CASSQDQEGGGFSYEQYF
TRBV3-1	-	-	TRBJ2-7	TGTGCCAGCAGCCAAGATATTAATCTGGCCATCTACGAGCAGTACTTC	CASSQDINLAIYEQYF
TRBV27	-	TRBD2	TRBJ2-3	TGTGCCAGCAGTTTATCCCGGGGGGGAAACACAGATACGCAGTATTTT	CASSLSRGGNTDTQYF
TRBV3-1	few	-	TRBJ2-1	TGTGCCAGCAGCCAAGTGTGGCCCGAGCAGTTCTTC	CASSQVWPEQFF
TRBV6-2/TRBV6-3	few	-	TRBJ2-1	TGTGCCAGCAGTTGGGTTGGTTCCTACAATGAGCAGTTCTTC	CASSWVGSYNEQFF
TRBV19	-	-	TRBJ1-5	TGTGCCAGTAGTATCAGGAGGGGCAGTCAGCCCCAGCATTTT	CASSIRRGSQPQHF
TRBV20-1	few	-	TRBJ1-2	TGCAGTGCTAGAGATCAGGGGCTACGTGGAGGAGACTATGGCTACACCTTC	CSARDQGLRGGDYGYTF
TRBV9	-	-	TRBJ1-1	TGTGCCAGCACACCATGGGGGGGCTCGAACACTGAAGCTTTCTTT	CASTPWGGSNTEAFF